The 16 T cell receptor beta chains below come from one sample, sequenced in a study of neurological immune-mediated disorders. TCRdb processed the 5' RACE reads anew with MiXCR; each CDR3 protein has one entry. The sample records 70,000 to 90,000 distinct CDR3 sequences, more than 5% being singletons. Stated time point: longitudinal time-point 2. The sample was PBMCs. The source is a woman aged 55-69 years with multiple sclerosis.

This clonotype was detected ten times or more. The chain has TRBV5-1 and TRBJ2-2; 7 nucleotides agree with TRBD1. V dropped 2 bases and J dropped 6; count of bases not matched to a gene: 4. The CDR3 runs 14 residues. Germline loops: CDR1 SGHRS, CDR2 YFSETQ. In DNA, the CDR3 is TGCGCCAGCAGCTTACTAACAGGGGCCGGGGAGCTGTTTTTT. Encoded protein: CASSLLTGAGELFF.

This clonotype has a count of ten or more. This chain links TRBV18 with TRBJ2-1; 8 bases map to TRBD2. V lost 2 bases, J lost 5 bases, and 11 bases stayed unmatched. The CDR3 is 17 residues long. Germline lookup yields CDR1 KGHSH and CDR2 LQKENI. The DNA of the CDR3 is TGTGCCAGCTCACCAAGGTTAAGCGGGGGTTTTAACAATGAGCAGTTCTTC. This encodes CASSPRLSGGFNNEQFF.

This clonotype occurred many times. The chain carries TRBV7-8 and TRBJ1-1; 11 bases line up with TRBD1. The V gene end was trimmed by 4 bases and the J gene end by 4 bases; junction bases not matched to a gene: 8. This CDR3 has 16 residues. Germline V gives CDR1 SGHVS, CDR2 FQNEAQ. In DNA, the CDR3 is TGTGCCAGCAGCTCTCAACCGGGACAGGGGGGCACTGAAGCTTTCTTT. It codes for CASSSQPGQGGTEAFF.

This clonotype was found many times. The chain carries TRBV3-1 and TRBJ2-5, with D perhaps assigned TRBD1 or TRBD2 (7 bases each). Trimming stripped 1 base from V and 3 bases from J, with 12 bases between. The germline V gene encodes CDR1 LGHDT and CDR2 YNNKEL (reference sequence). The CDR3 runs to 15 residues. CDR3 residues: CASSQVTGREETQYF. CDR3 coding DNA: TGTGCCAGCAGCCAAGTGACAGGGAGGGAAGAGACCCAGTACTTC.

This clonotype was counted ten times or more. The chain joins TRBV2 to TRBJ1-1, with D uncertain. Germline V lookup: CDR1 SNHLY, CDR2 FYNNEI. The CDR3 runs 14 residues. V was cut by 3 bases and J by 1 base, with 9 bases left in between. The CDR3 region is CASSDMTENTEAFF. CDR3 DNA: TGTGCCAGCAGTGACATGACGGAGAACACTGAAGCTTTCTTT.

This clonotype came up many times. This rearrangement joins TRBV7-2 to TRBJ2-1; weak D call: TRBD2 (5 bases). CDR3 length: 15 residues. CDR1 and CDR2 (germline): SGHTA, FQGNSA. The V gene lost 3 bases and the J gene lost 6 bases, with 15 bases spanning the gap. DNA of the CDR3: TGTGCCAGCAGCTTGTCCCGGGGAAACTTCAATGAGCAGTTCTTC. Its protein is CASSLSRGNFNEQFF. The variable domain in full, completed from reference TRBV7-2 and TRBJ2-1, reads GAGVSQSPSNKVTEKGKDVELRCDPISGHTALYWYRQSLGQGLEFLIYFQGNSAPDKSGLPSDRFSAERTGGSVSTLTIQRTQQEDSAVYLCASSLSRGNFNEQFFGPGTRLTVL.

Worth noting for this clonotype: A much larger clonotype is one base distant, so this may be a read error. The chain employs TRBV9 and TRBJ2-7; 10 positions agree with TRBD2. The CDR3 is 14 amino acids. CDR1 and CDR2 (germline): SGDLS, YYNGEE. The CDR3 nucleotides read TGTGCCAGCATCGTAGCCCCTAGCGGGGGCGAGCAGTACTTC. Translated: CASIVAPSGGEQYF. Full variable domain (rest looked up from reference TRBV9 and TRBJ2-7): DSGVTQTPKHLITATGQRVTLRCSPRSGDLSVYWYQQSLDQGLQFLIQYYNGEERAKGNILERFSAQQFPDLHSELNLSSLELGDSALYFCASIVAPSGGEQYFGPGTRLTVT.

This clonotype occurred a few times. The CDR3 region is CASSRNGQGDTEAFF. The CDR3, as DNA: TGTGCCAGCTCAAGAAACGGACAGGGCGACACTGAAGCTTTCTTT. V is TRBV18 and J is TRBJ1-1; 8 bases are a match to TRBD1. CDR3 length: 15 residues. The V gene end was trimmed by 5 bases and the J gene end by 3 bases; junction bases not matched to a gene: 8. Germline CDR1 and CDR2: KGHSH and LQKENI.

This clonotype was detected ten times or more. The V call is TRBV9, the J call TRBJ2-5; perhaps TRBD1 as D (7 bases). There are 14 residues in the CDR3. Germline CDR1 SGDLS, CDR2 YYNGEE. Deletions cut 2 bases from V and 5 bases from J, with 13 bases between. This chain's CDR3 is CASSVSGGRETQYF. The DNA of the CDR3 is TGTGCCAGCAGCGTCTCAGGGGGGCGGGAGACCCAGTACTTC.

This clonotype was recorded many times. V is TRBV10-1 and J is TRBJ2-1; D might be TRBD1 (7 bases). The CDR3 runs to 14 residues. The germline gives CDR1 WNHNN, CDR2 SYGVQD (reference sequence). Trimming stripped 4 bases from V and 1 base from J, with 8 bases between. CDR3 in DNA: TGCGCCAGCAGTGCAGGGGGGTCCTACAATGAGCAGTTCTTC. Translated, it gives CASSAGGSYNEQFF.

In this sample, this clonotype turned up many times. The V gene is TRBV5-1, the J gene TRBJ2-1; D not certain. The CDR3 contains 13 residues. Trimming cost V 3 bases and J 6 bases, with 10 bases left between them. Germline CDR1 SGHRS, CDR2 YFSETQ. The CDR3 protein is CASSSLSSNEQFF. CDR3 DNA: TGCGCCAGCAGCTCCCTTAGCTCCAATGAGCAGTTCTTC.

At least ten counts were recorded for this clonotype. V and J are TRBV20-1 and TRBJ1-5; no definite D call. Germline-derived CDR1 and CDR2 are DFQATT and SNEGSKA (reference sequence). The V end lost 3 bases, the J end lost 3 bases, and 3 bases lay between the germline ends. The CDR3 has 11 residues. CDR3 nucleotide sequence: TGCAGTGCTAGCTTCAATCAGCCCCAGCATTTT. Encoded protein: CSASFNQPQHF.

This clonotype was detected many times. The V call is TRBV7-8, the J call TRBJ2-3; TRBD2 matches at 7 bases. The CDR3 spans 16 residues. V lost 5 bases to trimming and J lost 2 bases; unmatched junction nucleotides: 10. CDR1 is SGHVS, CDR2 FQNEAQ, per germline. The CDR3 region is CASSVTSVGATDTQYF. DNA of the CDR3: TGTGCCAGCAGCGTAACTAGCGTTGGAGCCACAGATACGCAGTATTTT.

This clonotype was found many times. V and J are TRBV7-6 and TRBJ2-3, with D maybe TRBD2 (7 bases). Per germline, CDR1 SGHVS and CDR2 FNYEAQ. Between the trimmed V and J ends, which lost 3 bases and 1 base, there was a span of 11 bases. The CDR3 has 15 amino acids. The CDR3 is CASSFRGAGTDTQYF. The CDR3 DNA reads TGTGCCAGCAGCTTTCGGGGGGCCGGCACAGATACGCAGTATTTT.

This clonotype has at least ten counts. The chain uses TRBV5-1 and TRBJ1-6; tentative D call: TRBD1 (6 bases). CDR3 length: 15 amino acids. The germline V gene encodes CDR1 SGHRS and CDR2 YFSETQ. V was cut by 5 bases and J by 7 bases, with 16 bases left in between. The DNA for the CDR3 is TGCGCCAGCAGGACCGGACAGACGAAGAATTCACCCCTCCACTTT. Its protein product is CASRTGQTKNSPLHF.

This clonotype was picked up many times. The V call is TRBV20-1, the J call TRBJ2-1; 10 bases fit TRBD2. Germline lookup yields CDR1 DFQATT and CDR2 SNEGSKA (reference sequence). Trimming at V came to 1 base and at J to 5 bases, leaving 5 bases not matched to a gene. The length of the CDR3 is 15 residues. For the CDR3, the DNA is TGCAGTGCTAGAGTTACTAGCGGGGCTAACAATGAGCAGTTCTTC. The encoded protein is CSARVTSGANNEQFF.